A selection of T cell receptor beta chains follows, all from one sample in a study of blood T cell repertoires in COVID-19. Sequencing used immunoSEQ multiplex PCR; TCRdb keeps in-frame clones, though not all of them. This sample has about 180,000 clones; around 80% occur once, and the top ten carry 14%. The sequenced sample was PBMCs or T cells enriched from blood (not recorded which). Receptors were obtained from a man in his 60s who had been exposed to COVID-19. Both conserved end residues are part of each CDR3. D genes are given only for firm matches.

D: .
V: TRBV19
CDR3: CASSIGAGSYEQYF

D: .
V: TRBV2
CDR3: CASSEARVDQETQYF

D: .
V: TRBV6-5
CDR3: CATETGQNYGYTF

D: TRBD1
V: TRBV15
CDR3: CATGDREVGVSGANVLTF

D: .
V: TRBV5-4
CDR3: CASSLEQDEKLFF

D: TRBD2
V: TRBV3-1/TRBV3-2
CDR3: CASSQLAGASTDTQYF

D: TRBD1
V: TRBV27
CDR3: CASSLSGGQLAKNIQYF

D: TRBD1
V: TRBV9
CDR3: CASSPPGGGTGDYGYTF

D: TRBD1
V: TRBV16
CDR3: CASSQSSEGAGNQPQHF

D: .
V: TRBV19
CDR3: CASSTQVEREQYF

D: .
V: TRBV9
CDR3: CASSVGVNEQYF

D: TRBD1
V: TRBV6-5
CDR3: CASRPTGVVYNEQFF

D: TRBD1
V: TRBV9
CDR3: CASSVGADRGFHTQYF

D: .
V: TRBV7-9
CDR3: CASSLVDGGRVKLFF

D: TRBD2
V: TRBV6-5
CDR3: CASKGGERGSYEQYF

D: TRBD1
V: TRBV6-5
CDR3: CASGDRLNTEAFF

D: .
V: TRBV29-1
CDR3: CSVEDPAVRSYEQYF

D: TRBD1
V: TRBV29-1
CDR3: CSVVGTVNTEAFF

D: TRBD1
V: TRBV14
CDR3: CASSQGQGAGLRTDTQYF

D: TRBD2
V: TRBV6-2/TRBV6-3
CDR3: CASSWSSGTSGEQFF

D: .
V: TRBV4-1
CDR3: CASSQGDSISYEQYF

D: .
V: TRBV5-8
CDR3: CASSLGRGQAEAFF

D: TRBD2
V: TRBV4-3
CDR3: CASSQALTGGPYEQYF

D: .
V: TRBV7-6
CDR3: CASSALAGTYNEQFF

D: .
V: TRBV19
CDR3: CASSIQDTDHEQYF

D: .
V: TRBV20-1
CDR3: CSAGAPSSGNTIYF

D: .
V: TRBV7-2
CDR3: CASSAPVEYEQYF

D: TRBD2
V: TRBV6-4
CDR3: CASSGRLAGESNTGELFF

D: TRBD2
V: TRBV27
CDR3: CASSPSGRRTDTQYF

D: TRBD1
V: TRBV28
CDR3: CASKGDRDEQYF

D: .
V: TRBV5-4
CDR3: CASSLGPNDETQYF

D: .
V: TRBV4-2
CDR3: CASSPVRGGAVRTGELFF

D: .
V: TRBV27
CDR3: CASSLVIQGRWGGSYTF

D: TRBD1
V: TRBV6-2/TRBV6-3
CDR3: CASSFPGTGVIAQSSYEQYF

D: .
V: TRBV28
CDR3: CASTFLRWQPQHF

D: TRBD1
V: TRBV7-2
CDR3: CASSPYASTGISNQPQHF

D: .
V: TRBV3-1/TRBV3-2
CDR3: CASSQGRVVGAFF

D: .
V: TRBV6-5
CDR3: CASTPGWVNYGYTF